This T cell receptor (beta chain) stems from a study of vaccination effects on CD4 cells after COVID-19. Antigen-specific CD4+ T cells expanded by the ViraFEST assay with viral peptide pools were then sequenced. Subsequent to ten to eleven days of culture, CD4+ T cells were isolated. As their vaccination, participants received two doses of either BNT162b2 or mRNA-1273. Study-level points and caveats: Healthy vaccinees showed cross-reactivity with common cold coronaviruses in only 1 of 255 vaccine-induced clones.

Remarks on this clone: Its antigen is currently unknown.

This table comes from immunoSEQ multiplex PCR, and its TCRdb copy is limited to in-frame clones, with some not included. This table holds 27,000 or so clones, 83% found once. The source of this sequence is a human donor who received a COVID-19 vaccine. Some clones in this sample may be carry-over from other donors' samples. Sequences were derived from CD4+ T cells from PBMCs cultured with HCoV-NL63 spike peptides, sampled after COVID-19 vaccination.

The CDR3 protein is CATRQGSTDTQYF. Here the CDR3 DNA reads TGTGCCACCCGACAGGGAAGCACAGATACGCAGTATTTT. V gene TRBV24-1 combines with J gene TRBJ2-3, with 7 bases lining up with TRBD1. V lost 9 bases, J lost 0 bases, and 2 bases stayed unmatched. The germline V gene encodes CDR1 KGHDR and CDR2 SFDVKD. This CDR3 has 13 residues.